The source of this T cell receptor (beta chain) is a study of blood T cell repertoires in COVID-19. On the study more broadly: Italy, Spain and the United States were the sources of the convalescent and acute COVID-19 samples. Sources were T cells, B-cell-depleted T cells, or PBMCs; the material itself was cDNA or gDNA.

Original processing methods: Estimation of nucleated cell counts was performed using reference gene primer amplification. Measured with immunoSEQ multiplex PCR; TCRdb has only the in-frame clones, and not every one. V and J calls and clone size are those listed in that table; D and trimming were worked out from the DNA. Counted here are around 620,000 clones, approximately 90% occurring once; the ten biggest clones make up roughly 0.26%. The sequenced sample was peripheral blood. The receptor was isolated from a young woman with acute or convalescent COVID-19.

The CDR3 bases are TGTGCCAGCAGCTTAGCTGGACAGGACAATCAGCCCCAGCATTTT. Its protein product is CASSLAGQDNQPQHF. The genes are TRBV11-1 and TRBJ1-5; 7 bases agree with TRBD1. This CDR3 comprises 15 residues. Looked up from germline, CDR1 is SGHAT and CDR2 is FQDESV (reference sequence). V lost 0 bases, J lost 3 bases, and 2 bases stayed unmatched.